The rows below give T cell receptor beta chains drawn from one sample of a study of CD8+ T cells in alopecia areata. TCRdb keeps only in-frame clones here, not all; method: immunoSEQ multiplex PCR. The sample gives 200,000 to 250,000 clones, around 50% of which show up once; roughly 5.3% is in the top ten. The sequencing sample was made of CD8+ T cells sorted from blood. The receptors shown here come from a human donor in good health. The CDR3 runs from the conserved cysteine through the conserved F or W. Each record gives: D gene, clone size, J gene, V gene, CDR3 DNA, CDR3 protein. A D gene is named only where the DNA matches it firmly. Clone size is not always given. Where it is, it says once, few, many or a class for expanded clones.

. | . | TRBJ2-7 | TRBV4-1 | TGCGCCAGCTCCCTCGGACAGTCCTACGAGCAGTACTTC | CASSLGQSYEQYF
TRBD1 | . | TRBJ2-1 | TRBV4-1 | TGCGCCAGCAGCCAAACGACAGGGGTCCCCGGCAATGAGCAGTTCTTC | CASSQTTGVPGNEQFF
. | . | TRBJ2-7 | TRBV29-1 | TGCAGCGTTCCCTTTGGGCAGAACTCCTACGAGCAGTACTTC | CSVPFGQNSYEQYF
. | . | TRBJ1-5 | TRBV2 | TGTGCCAGCAGTTCACAGGGAGTTGTGGATCAGCCCCAGCATTTT | CASSSQGVVDQPQHF
TRBD1 | . | TRBJ1-1 | TRBV5-4 | TGTGCCAGCGGGGACAGGATGAACACTGAAGCTTTCTTT | CASGDRMNTEAFF
. | . | TRBJ2-3 | TRBV7-9 | TGTGCCAGCAGCTTAGTTCAGGGAAGCACAGATACGCAGTATTTT | CASSLVQGSTDTQYF
. | . | TRBJ2-1 | TRBV5-1 | TGCGCCAGCAGCTTGGGACCGGGGGTCTTCAATGAGCAGTTCTTC | CASSLGPGVFNEQFF
TRBD2 | . | TRBJ2-1 | TRBV5-5 | TGTGCCAGCAGCGTCACGCCGGGACTAGCGGGGAGGAGCGATGAGCAGTTCTTC | CASSVTPGLAGRSDEQFF
. | . | TRBJ2-5 | TRBV7-9 | TGTGCCAGCGGTAGACAGAACCAAGAGACCCAGTACTTC | CASGRQNQETQYF
. | few | TRBJ2-5 | TRBV13 | TGTGCCAGCAGCTCCCAGGGGACAGAGACCCAGTACTTC | CASSSQGTETQYF
. | . | TRBJ1-1 | TRBV5-1 | TGCGCCAGCAGCGTGACGGGGTACACTGAAGCTTTCTTT | CASSVTGYTEAFF
. | . | TRBJ1-1 | TRBV4-1 | TGCGCCAGCAGCCAAGTCCGGATAAGTGGAGCTTTCTTT | CASSQVRISGAFF
TRBD1 | . | TRBJ2-3 | TRBV6-6 | TGTGCCAGCAGTTACTCGAAGGGACAGCACACAGATACGCAGTATTTT | CASSYSKGQHTDTQYF
TRBD1 | . | TRBJ2-7 | TRBV5-6 | TGTGCCAGCAGCTTAAGAACAGGGGGCGCCCTAATCGAGCAGTACTTC | CASSLRTGGALIEQYF
. | . | TRBJ2-1 | TRBV27 | TGTGCCAGCACCCGGACTGGCTACAATGAGCAGTTCTTC | CASTRTGYNEQFF
. | many | TRBJ1-2 | TRBV6-1 | TGTGCCAGCAGATATCCGAGGGAGGCTGGCTACACCTTC | CASRYPREAGYTF
. | . | TRBJ2-3 | TRBV6-5 | TGTGCCAGCAGGGTGGGGGAGTCAGATACGCAGTATTTT | CASRVGESDTQYF
. | . | TRBJ2-1 | TRBV5-1 | TGCGCCAGCAGCTCACAGGGAAAGGATGAGCAGTTCTTC | CASSSQGKDEQFF
TRBD2 | . | TRBJ2-7 | TRBV5-6 | TGTGCCAGCAGCTTTGGCGGGGGGCCCTGGGGCGAGCAGTACTTC | CASSFGGGPWGEQYF
TRBD2 | few | TRBJ2-1 | TRBV29-1 | TGCAGCGTAGGGGAGGGACTAGCGTGGGGAGATGAGCAGTTCTTC | CSVGEGLAWGDEQFF
. | few | TRBJ1-2 | TRBV7-9 | TGTGCCAGCAGCTCAGAGACAGCCGACTATGGCTACACCTTC | CASSSETADYGYTF
TRBD1 | . | TRBJ2-7 | TRBV7-9 | TGTGCCAGCAGCTCGGGACAGGGATCCTACGAGCAGTACTTC | CASSSGQGSYEQYF
. | few | TRBJ1-1 | TRBV29-1 | TGCAGCGCCGCCCTCGGACAGATGAACACTGAAGCTTTCTTT | CSAALGQMNTEAFF
. | . | TRBJ2-7 | TRBV9 | TGTGCCAGCAGCGTAGCGGACTCGAACTACGAGCAGTACTTC | CASSVADSNYEQYF
. | . | TRBJ2-1 | TRBV19 | TGTGCCAGTAGTATAACACCGACCGCCTACAATGAGCAGTTCTTC | CASSITPTAYNEQFF
. | . | TRBJ1-1 | TRBV2 | TGTGCCAGCAGTTCAGTAATGAACACTGAAGCTTTCTTT | CASSSVMNTEAFF
. | . | TRBJ1-2 | TRBV27 | TGTGCCAGCAGTTTATCGGTGGAGACAAAGCGAAACTATGGCTACACCTTC | CASSLSVETKRNYGYTF
TRBD1 | . | TRBJ2-7 | TRBV6-5 | TGTGCCAGCAGCCCTGGGACAGGGCTCTACGAGCAGTACTTC | CASSPGTGLYEQYF
. | . | TRBJ1-4 | TRBV2 | TGTGCCAGCAGTCCAAAAGATGACACTAATGAAAAACTGTTTTTT | CASSPKDDTNEKLFF